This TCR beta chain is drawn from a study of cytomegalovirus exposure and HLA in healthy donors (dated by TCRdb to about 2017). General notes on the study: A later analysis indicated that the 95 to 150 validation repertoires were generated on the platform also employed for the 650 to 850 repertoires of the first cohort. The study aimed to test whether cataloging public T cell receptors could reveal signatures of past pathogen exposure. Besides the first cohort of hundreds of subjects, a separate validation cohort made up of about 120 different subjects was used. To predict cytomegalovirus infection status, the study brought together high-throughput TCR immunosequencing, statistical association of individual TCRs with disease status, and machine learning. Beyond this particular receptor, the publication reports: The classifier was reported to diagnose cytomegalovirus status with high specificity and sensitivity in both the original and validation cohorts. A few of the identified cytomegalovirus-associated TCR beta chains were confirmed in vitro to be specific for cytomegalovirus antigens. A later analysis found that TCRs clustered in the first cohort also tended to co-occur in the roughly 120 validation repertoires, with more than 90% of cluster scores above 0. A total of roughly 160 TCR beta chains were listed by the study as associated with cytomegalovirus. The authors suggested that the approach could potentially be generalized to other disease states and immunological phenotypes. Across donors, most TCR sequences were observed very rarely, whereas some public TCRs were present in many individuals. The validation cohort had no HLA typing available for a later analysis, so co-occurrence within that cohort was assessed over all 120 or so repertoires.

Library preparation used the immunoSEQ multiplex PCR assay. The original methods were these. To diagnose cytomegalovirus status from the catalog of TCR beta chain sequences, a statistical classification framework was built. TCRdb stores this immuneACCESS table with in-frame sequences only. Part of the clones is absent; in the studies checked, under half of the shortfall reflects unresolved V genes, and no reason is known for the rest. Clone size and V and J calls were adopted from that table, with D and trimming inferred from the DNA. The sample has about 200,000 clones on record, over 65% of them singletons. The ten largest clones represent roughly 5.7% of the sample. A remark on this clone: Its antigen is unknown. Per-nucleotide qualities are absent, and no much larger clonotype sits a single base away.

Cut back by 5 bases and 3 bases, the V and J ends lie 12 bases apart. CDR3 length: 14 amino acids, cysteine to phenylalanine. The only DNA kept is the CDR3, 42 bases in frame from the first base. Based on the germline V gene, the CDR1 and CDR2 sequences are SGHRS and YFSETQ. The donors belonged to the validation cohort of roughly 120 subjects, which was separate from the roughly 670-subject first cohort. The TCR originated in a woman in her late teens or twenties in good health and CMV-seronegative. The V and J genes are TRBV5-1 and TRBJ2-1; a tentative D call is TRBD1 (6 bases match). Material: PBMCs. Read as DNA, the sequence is TGCGCCAGCAGTTCAAGGACAGACTACAATGAGCAGTTCTTC. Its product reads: CASSSRTDYNEQFF.